The entry that follows covers one T cell receptor (beta chain) sequence. The sample is drawn from a study of blood T cell repertoires in COVID-19. Study summary: Samples of COVID-19 (acute and convalescent) were obtained from the United States, Italy and Spain.

Source study methods: Estimates of nucleated cell counts were drawn from the amplification of reference gene primers. TCRdb's copy holds only in-frame clones and misses some; the assay was immunoSEQ multiplex PCR. V, J and clone size reflect that table, while D and trimming were determined from the DNA. Here the sample spans approximately 70,000 clones, 60% to 80% being singletons. This CDR3 contains 16 residues. Germline CDR1 is SGHVS and CDR2 is FNYEAQ. Trimming removed 2 bases from V and 8 bases from J; junction bases left unmatched: 13. Source material: peripheral blood. The origin of this receptor is a woman aged 55 to 70 with acute or convalescent COVID-19. The V call is TRBV7-6, the J call TRBJ1-2; 8 bases align to TRBD1. CDR3 amino acids: CASSLKGQAALGGYTF. In nucleotides, the CDR3 is TGTGCCAGCAGCTTAAAGGGACAGGCCGCCCTCGGGGGCTACACCTTC.